This T cell receptor beta chain stems from a study of shared clonotypes between healthy human individuals. This clone was observed a handful of times. The protocol was immunoSEQ multiplex PCR, while the TCRdb copy is restricted to in-frame clones and leaves out a portion. The profile shows about 610,000 clones, roughly 96% of them singletons. Naive CD8 cells, CD45RO-negative and positively selected for CCR7, excluded terminally differentiated effector memory CD45RA+ cells. Those who donated, Caucasian adults without exception, all lived in Nashville, Tennessee. Germline trimming cut 8 bases from V and 4 bases from J; bases unmatched to any gene: 6. The CDR3 is 13 residues long. The germline CDR1 and CDR2 sequences are MNHNS and SASEGT.

This chain connects TRBV6-1 to TRBJ1-1; TRBD1 matches at 8 bases. The source is a woman aged 25 to 39 in good health. The specimen sequenced was naive CD8+ T cells sorted from blood. The CDR3 nucleotides are TGTGCCAGCGGGACAGGAAGGGGCACTGAAGCTTTCTTT. This encodes CASGTGRGTEAFF.